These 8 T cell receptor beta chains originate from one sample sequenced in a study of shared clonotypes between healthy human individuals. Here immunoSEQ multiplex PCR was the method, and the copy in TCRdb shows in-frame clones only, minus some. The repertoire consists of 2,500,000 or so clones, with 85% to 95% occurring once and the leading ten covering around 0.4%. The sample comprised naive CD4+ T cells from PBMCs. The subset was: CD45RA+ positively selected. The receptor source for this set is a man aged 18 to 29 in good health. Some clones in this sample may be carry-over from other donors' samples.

In nucleotides, the CDR3 is TGTGCCAGCAGCCCACTAGCGATCTTGAACACCGGGGAGCTGTTTTTT. This sequence encodes CASSPLAILNTGELFF. The chain carries TRBV27 and TRBJ2-2, with 7 bases that match TRBD2. The CDR3 runs 16 residues. Trimming cost V 6 bases and J 1 base; bases outside gene matches: 8. The germline gives CDR1 MNHEY, CDR2 SMNVEV (reference sequence).

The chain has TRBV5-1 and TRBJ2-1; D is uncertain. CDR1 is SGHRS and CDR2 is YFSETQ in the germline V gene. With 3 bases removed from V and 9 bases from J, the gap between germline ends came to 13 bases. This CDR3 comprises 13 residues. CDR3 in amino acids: CASSSEPPGEQFF. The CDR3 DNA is TGCGCCAGCAGCTCCGAGCCACCCGGTGAGCAGTTCTTC.

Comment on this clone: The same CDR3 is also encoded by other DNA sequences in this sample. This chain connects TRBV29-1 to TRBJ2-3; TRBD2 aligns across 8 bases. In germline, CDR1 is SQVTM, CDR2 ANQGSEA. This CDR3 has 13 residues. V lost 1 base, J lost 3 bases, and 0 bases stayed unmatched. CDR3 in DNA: TGCAGCGTTGAAGCGGGAGGGACAGATACGCAGTATTTT. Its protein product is CSVEAGGTDTQYF.

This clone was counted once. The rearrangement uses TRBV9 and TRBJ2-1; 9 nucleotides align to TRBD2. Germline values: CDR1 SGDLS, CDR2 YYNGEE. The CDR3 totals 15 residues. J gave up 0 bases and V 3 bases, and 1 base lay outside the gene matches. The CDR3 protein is CASSAGLASYNEQFF. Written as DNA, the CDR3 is TGTGCCAGCAGCGCGGGACTAGCCTCCTACAATGAGCAGTTCTTC. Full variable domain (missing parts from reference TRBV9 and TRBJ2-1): DSGVTQTPKHLITATGQRVTLRCSPRSGDLSVYWYQQSLDQGLQFLIQYYNGEERAKGNILERFSAQQFPDLHSELNLSSLELGDSALYFCASSAGLASYNEQFFGPGTRLTVL.

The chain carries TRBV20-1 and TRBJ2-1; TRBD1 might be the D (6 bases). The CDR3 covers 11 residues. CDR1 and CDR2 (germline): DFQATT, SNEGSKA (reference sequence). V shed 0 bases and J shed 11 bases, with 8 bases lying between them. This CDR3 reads CSAREGTQQFF. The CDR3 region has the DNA TGCAGTGCTAGAGAAGGGACACAGCAGTTCTTC.

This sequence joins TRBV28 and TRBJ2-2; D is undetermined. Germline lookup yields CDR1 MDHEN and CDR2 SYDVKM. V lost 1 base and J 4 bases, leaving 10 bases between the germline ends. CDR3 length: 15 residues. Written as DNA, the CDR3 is TGTGCCAGCAGTTTATCTCTCGGAGCCACCGGGGAGCTGTTTTTT. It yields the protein CASSLSLGATGELFF.

CDR3 nucleotide sequence: TGCGCCAGCAGCCAAGAAATAACCTCCACGCAGTATTTT. Encoded protein: CASSQEITSTQYF. The chain combines TRBV4-3 with TRBJ2-3; the D is unclear. The V end was cut by 0 bases, the J end by 9 bases, with 10 bases between. CDR1 is LGHNA, CDR2 YSLEER, per germline. This CDR3 has 13 residues.

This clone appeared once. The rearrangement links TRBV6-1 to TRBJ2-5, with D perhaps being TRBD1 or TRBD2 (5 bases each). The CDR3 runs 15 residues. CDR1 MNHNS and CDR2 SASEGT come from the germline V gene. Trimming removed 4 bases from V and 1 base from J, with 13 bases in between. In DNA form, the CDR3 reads TGTGCCAGCAGTGTGGGGGTAGCGCTCCAAGAGACCCAGTACTTC. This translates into CASSVGVALQETQYF.